The clone carrying this TCR beta chain has a handful of counts. The antigen is unknown. The Oncomine TCR Beta short-read assay sequenced DNA from cultured CD4+ T cells. From the PCR reads, TCRdb called clonotypes with MiXCR, one entry per CDR3 protein. This sample yields about 20,000 distinct CDR3 sequences, of which around 50% are seen a single time; 6% to 7.5% belongs to the top ten. Treatment defined: approximately 9-day PBMC culture with coronavirus spike peptide pools or control peptides (ViraFEST assay). PBMCs, plated at fewer than 2.5 million per well, were grown in the presence of about 9.5 IU/ml IL-2 and around 10 ug/ml peptide pools. After removal of 0 bases from V and 5 bases from J, the junction contained 6 bases not matched to a gene. This CDR3 comprises 17 residues. Germline V CDR1 and CDR2: SGHVS, FNYEAQ. This specimen belongs to a study of vaccination and CD4 T cells after COVID-19. On the study more broadly: The makeup of the convalescents was six males and four females, two of them Hispanic.

Study-level results: Going from roughly 21 to 40, median SARS-CoV-2-reactive clonotypes did not rise significantly.

The TCR was taken from a human donor who had recovered from COVID-19. The J gene is TRBJ2-3, the V gene TRBV7-6; TRBD2 agrees at 12 bases. The sequenced sample was CD4+ T cells from blood, cultured in vitro. This CDR3 is CASSLALGLAGRDTQYF. The CDR3 coding sequence is TGTGCCAGCAGCTTAGCCTTAGGACTAGCGGGAAGAGATACGCAGTATTTT.